This TCR beta chain is from a study of cytomegalovirus exposure and HLA in healthy donors (dated 2017 in TCRdb). General notes on the study: An earlier analysis of several hundred of the donors reported 276 Gb of sequence data and 117 million unique TCR beta sequences obtained from about 179 million T cells. About 300 gigabases of sequencing data and around 88 million unique TCR sequences made up an early release that covered 500 to 650 HLA-typed donors. Of the 300 to 500 genotyped donors, 65% to 90% were placed in the genetic ancestry cluster associated with self-reported Caucasian donors. The study aimed to test whether signatures of past pathogen exposure could be identified by cataloging public T cell receptors. The T cell repertoires of 700 or so subjects were profiled by immunosequencing and related to cytomegalovirus serostatus. In addition to the first cohort of about 650 subjects, a separate validation cohort of 120 different subjects was used. To predict cytomegalovirus infection status, the study combined high-throughput TCR immunosequencing, statistical association of individual TCRs with disease status, and machine learning. A later analysis re-analyzed previously published TCR beta repertoires from 500 to 700 donors and added high-resolution HLA genotyping to study TCR occurrence patterns. The later analysis used no new phenotypic data to find candidate immune exposures, relying instead on TCR beta sequences and their occurrence across donors. In an earlier analysis of 550 to 700 of the donors, high-throughput TCR beta sequencing was used to judge whether each TCR beta V gene segment behaved as functional or pseudogenic. Donor age, sex, ethnicity and CMV serostatus were compiled together with the repertoire data. A later genetic analysis used genome-wide SNP genotypes for about 60% of the roughly 670 donors, treating that subset as a discovery cohort. All discovery cohort repertoires had been generated on a single sequencing platform. Both class I and class II loci were covered by HLA typing, at four-digit resolution. Typing coverage differed by locus: A, B, C, DRB1 and DQB1 were typed in roughly 620-630 donors, DQA1 in 500 to 550, DPA1 in approximately 600, and DPB1 in just under 480. Four to six DR-DQ haplotypes were handled as single units for association and clustering, since linkage in the cohort was strong. Across 398 genotyped donors of the cohort, an average of roughly 250,000 unique TCR beta nucleotide sequences per donor were sequenced, and roughly 20% of those sequences were non-productive.

The cohort was made up of about 610 healthy bone marrow donors. At the time of sampling, all cohort members were nominally healthy, though unrecorded immune exposures were likely present. The donor was CMV seronegative and was included in the group of several hundred seronegative cohort members. Each donor provided a peripheral blood sample, and peripheral blood mononuclear cells were used for TCR beta sequencing. Genomic DNA was extracted from the blood cell samples with the Qiagen DNeasy Blood Extraction Kit. The CDR3, cysteine through phenylalanine, is 17 amino acids long. The retained sequence is limited to the CDR3, 51 bases, with the frame set at the first base. Reading the germline V gene gives CDR1 SGHVS and CDR2 FNYEAQ. V is pruned by 2 bases and J by 0 bases, leaving 5 bases of the junction without a gene match. Of note for this clone: The antigen it recognizes is unknown.

Library preparation was by the immunoSEQ multiplex PCR assay. For the multiplex PCR, a mixture combining 60 forward primers for TCR Vbeta segments and 13 reverse primers for TCR Jbeta segments was used. The CDR3 region of rearranged TCR beta genes was amplified from genomic DNA with a multiplex PCR assay. Amplified TCR beta libraries were sequenced as 87-base-pair reads on the Illumina HiSeq System. The original pipeline was this. In a later analysis, tens of millions of unique TCR beta chains were counted across the approximately 670 repertoires, and roughly 11 million of these chains were shared by at least two donors. Raw reads were error-corrected and collapsed into unique sequences by a nearest-neighbor algorithm in which closely related sequences were merged to remove PCR and sequencing errors. To assign V, D and J gene segments, CDR3 sequences were aligned to IMGT reference sequences. Each retained sequence needed at least a six-nucleotide match to both a V gene segment and a J gene segment. Rearrangements were called productive when the CDR3 lacked stop codons and stayed in frame with V and J; all others were non-productive. Following IMGT convention, CDR3 was defined as the stretch from the second conserved V-encoded cysteine up to the conserved J-encoded phenylalanine. The earlier analysis of roughly 590 of the donors excluded sequences that lacked an unambiguous match to a single V gene segment. An earlier analysis of fewer than 650 of the donors classified V segments as functional when productive rearrangements were above 56.7% and as segregating when the standard deviation between donors was above 5%. A statistical classification framework was built for diagnosing cytomegalovirus status from the catalog of TCR beta chain sequences. V and J gene assignment, in a later analysis, came from comparing TCR nucleotide sequences with IMGT/GENE-DB human TR gene sequences. In a later analysis, CDR3 sequences and most-parsimonious VDJ recombination scenarios were assigned using the TCRdist pipeline. A later analysis defined each TCR beta chain by its CDR3 amino acid sequence plus V-gene family, and excluded reads lacking a unique V-gene family. In a later analysis, a few hundred highly shared, low-generation-probability nucleotide sequences were removed to address suspected cross-contamination and a sequencing artifact. In a later analysis, a clonal expansion index was calculated for each public chain from normalized within-repertoire ranks of inferred template counts. Generation probabilities in a later analysis came from a VDJ recombination model fitted to out-of-frame rearrangements, and those results were checked against IGoR. A later analysis scored TCR-TCR, TCR-HLA and TCR-CMV co-occurrence with hypergeometric tests, applying a repertoire-size bias correction to TCR pairs. To estimate false discovery rates, a later analysis permuted the HLA or CMV assignments 20 times. A later analysis grouped co-occurring TCRs with DBSCAN, adding TCRdist sequence similarity when clustering within HLA-allele-positive subsets. Co-occurrence clustering excluded repertoires with fewer than 30,000 or more than 120,000 public chains, plus five with anomalous nucleotide sharing. TCRdb's version of the immuneACCESS table is confined to in-frame rearrangements and falls short of the full clone set. An unresolved V gene accounts for under half of the shortfall where checked; the remainder is of unknown origin. For V, J and clone size, that table is used; D and trimming come from the DNA. The sample has approximately 130,000 clones on record. The leading ten clones occupy 2% of the sample.

Findings and caveats that apply to the study as a whole: Most TCR sequences were observed very rarely across donors, whereas some public TCRs were present in many individuals. Assigning TCR associations to individual alleles was difficult when HLA alleles, especially DR and DQ, strongly co-occurred. The authors suggested that the approach could potentially be generalized to other disease states and immunological phenotypes. Specific HLA alleles were associated with 16,951 TCR beta sequences at a false discovery rate of 0.05 in a later analysis. A later genetic analysis reported fewer N-insertions in productive TCRs among donors in an Asian-associated ancestry cluster than the approximately 700-donor mean. A cluster of highly shared sequence variants was judged likely to represent a technical artifact of the sequencing pipeline. This cohort had only TCR beta chains sequenced, and the lack of alpha or paired-chain data limited which features could be detected. Correlated functional status among segregating V segments might be attributable to linkage disequilibrium, but an unknown experimental factor could not be ruled out. An association between a missense DCLRE1C variant and V-gene and J-gene trimming of TCR beta chains was found in a later genetic analysis and replicated in an independent cohort. According to a later analysis, TCR association rates differed among HLA loci, with DRB1 alleles showing the most associated TCRs and HLA-C alleles showing the fewest. In vitro tests confirmed that a few of the cytomegalovirus-associated TCR beta chains recognize cytomegalovirus antigens. CMV serostatus was the only immune exposure information available for the cohort. In a later analysis, HLA-associated TCR beta chains showed more clonal expansion and lower generation probabilities than non-associated chains that were equally common. Because the 87-base-pair reads could not distinguish some IMGT-functional V segments, including TRBV6-2 and TRBV6-3, those segments were excluded. A further reported finding was that TCR beta sequences accurately predicted the HLA-A and HLA-B alleles for most subjects in the first cohort. Because counts were too low, approximately 18 rarely observed V segments, including chromosome 9 orphons, were excluded from the earlier analysis of 587 of the donors. HLA typing was unavailable for some donors at each locus, so association tests used only the typed subset. The classifier was reported to diagnose cytomegalovirus status with high specificity and sensitivity in both the original and validation cohorts. An earlier analysis of 587 of the donors showed that most TCR beta V segments appeared in productive rearrangements either about 87% or about 30% of the time, which broadly matched IMGT annotations. A later analysis found that most CMV-associated TCR beta chains appeared HLA-restricted, with HLA associations seemingly driven largely by CMV exposure. The study listed over 150 TCR beta chains as associated with cytomegalovirus. A later analysis reported that several top co-occurrence clusters appeared linked to parvovirus B19, influenza, CMV and Epstein-Barr virus. The presence/absence analyses assumed that sequencing depth was roughly uniform across donors, and that assumption may not be true.

Material for sequencing was PBMCs. This receptor was identified in a woman in her fifties or sixties in good health and CMV-seronegative. The chain is made from TRBV7-6 and TRBJ2-1; TRBD2 fits 9 bases in the junction. Read as DNA, the sequence is TGTGCCAGCAGCTTAAGGGCTAGCGGGACCTCCTACAATGAGCAGTTCTTC. It is translated as CASSLRASGTSYNEQFF. When the CDR3 is completed using the reference TRBV7-6 and TRBJ2-1 genes on either side, the full variable domain is GAGVSQSPRYKVTKRGQDVALRCDPISGHVSLYWYRQALGQGPEFLTYFNYEAQQDKSGLPNDRFSAERPEGSISTLTIQRTEQRDSAMYRCASSLRASGTSYNEQFFGPGTRLTVL.